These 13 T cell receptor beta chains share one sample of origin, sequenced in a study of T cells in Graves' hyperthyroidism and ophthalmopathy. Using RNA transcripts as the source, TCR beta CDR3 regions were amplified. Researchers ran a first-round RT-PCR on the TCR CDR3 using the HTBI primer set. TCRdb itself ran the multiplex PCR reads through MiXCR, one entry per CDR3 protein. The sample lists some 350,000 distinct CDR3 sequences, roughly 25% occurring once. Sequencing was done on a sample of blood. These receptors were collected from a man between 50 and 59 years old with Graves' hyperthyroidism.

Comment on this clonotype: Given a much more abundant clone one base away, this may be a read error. The CDR3, as DNA: TGTGCCAGCAGCCCTTTAGGGACTGGCGGCCAAGAGACCCAGTACTTC. It specifies CASSPLGTGGQETQYF. The chain has TRBV7-8 and TRBJ2-5; tentative D call: TRBD2 (6 bases). Germline-derived CDR1 and CDR2 are SGHVS and FQNEAQ. Trimming took 5 bases from V and 1 from J, leaving 17 bases between them. CDR3 size: 16 residues.

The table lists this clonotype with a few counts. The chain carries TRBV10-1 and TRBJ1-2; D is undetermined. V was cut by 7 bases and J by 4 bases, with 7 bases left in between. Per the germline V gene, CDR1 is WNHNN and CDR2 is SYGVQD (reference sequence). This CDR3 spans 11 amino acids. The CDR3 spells CASTEVYGYTF. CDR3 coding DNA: TGCGCCAGCACCGAAGTCTATGGCTACACCTTC.

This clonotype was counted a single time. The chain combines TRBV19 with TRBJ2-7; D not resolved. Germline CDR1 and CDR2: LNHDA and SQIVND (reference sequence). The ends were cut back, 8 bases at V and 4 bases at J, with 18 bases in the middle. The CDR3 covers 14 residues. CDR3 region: CASRPLPTSYEQYF. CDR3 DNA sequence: TGTGCCAGTCGTCCCCTACCAACCTCGTACGAGCAGTACTTC.

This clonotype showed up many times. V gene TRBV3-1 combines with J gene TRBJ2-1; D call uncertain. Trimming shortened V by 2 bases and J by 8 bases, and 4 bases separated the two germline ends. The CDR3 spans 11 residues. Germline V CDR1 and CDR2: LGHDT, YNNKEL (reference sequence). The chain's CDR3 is CASSQSHEQFF. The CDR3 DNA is TGTGCCAGCAGCCAATCCCATGAGCAGTTCTTC.

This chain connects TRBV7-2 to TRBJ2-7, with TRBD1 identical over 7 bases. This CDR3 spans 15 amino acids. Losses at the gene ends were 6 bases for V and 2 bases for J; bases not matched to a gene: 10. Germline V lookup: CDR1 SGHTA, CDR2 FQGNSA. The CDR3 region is CASSQSGTETYEQYF. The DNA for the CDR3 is TGTGCCAGCAGTCAGTCCGGGACAGAGACCTACGAGCAGTACTTC.

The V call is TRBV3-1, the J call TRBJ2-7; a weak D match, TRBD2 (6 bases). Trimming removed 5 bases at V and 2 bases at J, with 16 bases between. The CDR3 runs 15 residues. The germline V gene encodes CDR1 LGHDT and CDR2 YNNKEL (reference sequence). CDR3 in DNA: TGTGCCAGCAGCTATTTAGCGGTTAACCCCTACGAGCAGTACTTC. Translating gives CASSYLAVNPYEQYF.

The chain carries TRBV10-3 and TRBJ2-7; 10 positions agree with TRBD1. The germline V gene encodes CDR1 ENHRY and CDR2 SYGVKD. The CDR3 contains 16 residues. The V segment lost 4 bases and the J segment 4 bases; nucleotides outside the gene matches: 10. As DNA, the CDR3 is TGTGCCATCAGTGGCGGCGGGGGACAGGGGAAGTACGAGCAGTACTTC. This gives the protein CAISGGGGQGKYEQYF.

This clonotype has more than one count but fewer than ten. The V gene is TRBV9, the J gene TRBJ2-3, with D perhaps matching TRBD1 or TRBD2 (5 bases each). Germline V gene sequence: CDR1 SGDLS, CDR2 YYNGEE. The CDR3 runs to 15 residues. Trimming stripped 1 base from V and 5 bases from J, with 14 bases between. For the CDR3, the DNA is TGTGCCAGCAGCGTATATTCGCGTGGGGGAGATACGCAGTATTTT. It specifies CASSVYSRGGDTQYF.

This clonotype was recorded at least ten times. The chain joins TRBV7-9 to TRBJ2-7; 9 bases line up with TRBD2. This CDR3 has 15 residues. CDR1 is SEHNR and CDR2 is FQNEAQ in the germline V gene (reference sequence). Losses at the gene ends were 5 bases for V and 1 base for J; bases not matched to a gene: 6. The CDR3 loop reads CASSRGTSPSYEQYF. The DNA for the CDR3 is TGTGCCAGCAGCCGCGGGACTAGCCCTTCCTACGAGCAGTACTTC.

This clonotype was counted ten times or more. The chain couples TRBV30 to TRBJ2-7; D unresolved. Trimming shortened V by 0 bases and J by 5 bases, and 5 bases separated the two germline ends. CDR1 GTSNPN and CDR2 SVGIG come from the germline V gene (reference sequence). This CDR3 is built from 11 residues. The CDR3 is CAWSVSNEQYF. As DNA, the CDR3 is TGTGCCTGGAGTGTGTCTAACGAGCAGTACTTC.

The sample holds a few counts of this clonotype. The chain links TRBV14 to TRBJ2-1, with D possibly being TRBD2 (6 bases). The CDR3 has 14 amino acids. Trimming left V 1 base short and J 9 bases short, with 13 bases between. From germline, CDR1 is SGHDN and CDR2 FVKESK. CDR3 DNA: TGTGCCAGCAGCCAAGCTCGGGGGTTGGGTGAGCAGTTCTTC. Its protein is CASSQARGLGEQFF.

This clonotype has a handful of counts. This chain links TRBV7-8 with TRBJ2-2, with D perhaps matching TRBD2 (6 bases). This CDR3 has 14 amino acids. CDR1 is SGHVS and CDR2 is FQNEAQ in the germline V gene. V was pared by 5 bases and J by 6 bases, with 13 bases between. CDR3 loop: CASSEWGGPGELFF. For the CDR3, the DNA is TGTGCCAGCAGCGAGTGGGGAGGCCCCGGGGAGCTGTTTTTT. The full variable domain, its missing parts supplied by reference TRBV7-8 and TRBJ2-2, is GAGVSQSPRYKVAKRGQDVALRCDPISGHVSLFWYQQALGQGPEFLTYFQNEAQLDKSGLPSDRFFAERPEGSVSTLKIQRTQQEDSAVYLCASSEWGGPGELFFGEGSRLTVL.

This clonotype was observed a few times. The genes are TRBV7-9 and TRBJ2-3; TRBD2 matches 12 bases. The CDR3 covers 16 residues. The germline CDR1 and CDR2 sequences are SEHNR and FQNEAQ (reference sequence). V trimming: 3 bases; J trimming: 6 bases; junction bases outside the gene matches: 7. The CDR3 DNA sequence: TGTGCCAGCAGCTTCTCGGGACTAGCGGGTGGGGATACGCAGTATTTT. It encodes CASSFSGLAGGDTQYF.